This TCR beta chain was obtained from a study of CD8 T cells in Susac syndrome. Study overall: Clinical remission applied to under 10 sequenced Susac syndrome patients, and about 6 had active disease.

Reverse transcription of about 0.45 to 1 ug RNA was carried out with random hexamers. It was immunoSEQ multiplex PCR that amplified TCR beta CDR3 across 54 Vbeta and 13 Jbeta. TCRdb itself ran the immunoSEQ multiplex PCR reads through MiXCR, one entry per CDR3 protein. This sample has 100,000 to 150,000 distinct CDR3 sequences, with 90% to 95% found just once. CDR1 and CDR2 (germline): MRHNA, SNTAGT. This CDR3 comprises 14 residues. V lost 2 bases and J 1 base, leaving 7 bases between the germline ends. Sequencing of TCR beta drew on CD8+ and CD4+ T cells from blood. The patients with Susac syndrome were individuals who fulfilled the recently defined diagnostic criteria for disease that was either definite or probable.

This sequence originates from a human donor with Susac syndrome. This sequence joins TRBV6-4 and TRBJ2-3; perhaps D is TRBD1 or TRBD2 (5 bases each). Sequences were obtained from CD8+ T cells from PBMCs. The CDR3 region has the DNA TGTGCCAGCAGTGACATGGGGGGCACAGATACGCAGTATTTT. Translation: CASSDMGGTDTQYF.